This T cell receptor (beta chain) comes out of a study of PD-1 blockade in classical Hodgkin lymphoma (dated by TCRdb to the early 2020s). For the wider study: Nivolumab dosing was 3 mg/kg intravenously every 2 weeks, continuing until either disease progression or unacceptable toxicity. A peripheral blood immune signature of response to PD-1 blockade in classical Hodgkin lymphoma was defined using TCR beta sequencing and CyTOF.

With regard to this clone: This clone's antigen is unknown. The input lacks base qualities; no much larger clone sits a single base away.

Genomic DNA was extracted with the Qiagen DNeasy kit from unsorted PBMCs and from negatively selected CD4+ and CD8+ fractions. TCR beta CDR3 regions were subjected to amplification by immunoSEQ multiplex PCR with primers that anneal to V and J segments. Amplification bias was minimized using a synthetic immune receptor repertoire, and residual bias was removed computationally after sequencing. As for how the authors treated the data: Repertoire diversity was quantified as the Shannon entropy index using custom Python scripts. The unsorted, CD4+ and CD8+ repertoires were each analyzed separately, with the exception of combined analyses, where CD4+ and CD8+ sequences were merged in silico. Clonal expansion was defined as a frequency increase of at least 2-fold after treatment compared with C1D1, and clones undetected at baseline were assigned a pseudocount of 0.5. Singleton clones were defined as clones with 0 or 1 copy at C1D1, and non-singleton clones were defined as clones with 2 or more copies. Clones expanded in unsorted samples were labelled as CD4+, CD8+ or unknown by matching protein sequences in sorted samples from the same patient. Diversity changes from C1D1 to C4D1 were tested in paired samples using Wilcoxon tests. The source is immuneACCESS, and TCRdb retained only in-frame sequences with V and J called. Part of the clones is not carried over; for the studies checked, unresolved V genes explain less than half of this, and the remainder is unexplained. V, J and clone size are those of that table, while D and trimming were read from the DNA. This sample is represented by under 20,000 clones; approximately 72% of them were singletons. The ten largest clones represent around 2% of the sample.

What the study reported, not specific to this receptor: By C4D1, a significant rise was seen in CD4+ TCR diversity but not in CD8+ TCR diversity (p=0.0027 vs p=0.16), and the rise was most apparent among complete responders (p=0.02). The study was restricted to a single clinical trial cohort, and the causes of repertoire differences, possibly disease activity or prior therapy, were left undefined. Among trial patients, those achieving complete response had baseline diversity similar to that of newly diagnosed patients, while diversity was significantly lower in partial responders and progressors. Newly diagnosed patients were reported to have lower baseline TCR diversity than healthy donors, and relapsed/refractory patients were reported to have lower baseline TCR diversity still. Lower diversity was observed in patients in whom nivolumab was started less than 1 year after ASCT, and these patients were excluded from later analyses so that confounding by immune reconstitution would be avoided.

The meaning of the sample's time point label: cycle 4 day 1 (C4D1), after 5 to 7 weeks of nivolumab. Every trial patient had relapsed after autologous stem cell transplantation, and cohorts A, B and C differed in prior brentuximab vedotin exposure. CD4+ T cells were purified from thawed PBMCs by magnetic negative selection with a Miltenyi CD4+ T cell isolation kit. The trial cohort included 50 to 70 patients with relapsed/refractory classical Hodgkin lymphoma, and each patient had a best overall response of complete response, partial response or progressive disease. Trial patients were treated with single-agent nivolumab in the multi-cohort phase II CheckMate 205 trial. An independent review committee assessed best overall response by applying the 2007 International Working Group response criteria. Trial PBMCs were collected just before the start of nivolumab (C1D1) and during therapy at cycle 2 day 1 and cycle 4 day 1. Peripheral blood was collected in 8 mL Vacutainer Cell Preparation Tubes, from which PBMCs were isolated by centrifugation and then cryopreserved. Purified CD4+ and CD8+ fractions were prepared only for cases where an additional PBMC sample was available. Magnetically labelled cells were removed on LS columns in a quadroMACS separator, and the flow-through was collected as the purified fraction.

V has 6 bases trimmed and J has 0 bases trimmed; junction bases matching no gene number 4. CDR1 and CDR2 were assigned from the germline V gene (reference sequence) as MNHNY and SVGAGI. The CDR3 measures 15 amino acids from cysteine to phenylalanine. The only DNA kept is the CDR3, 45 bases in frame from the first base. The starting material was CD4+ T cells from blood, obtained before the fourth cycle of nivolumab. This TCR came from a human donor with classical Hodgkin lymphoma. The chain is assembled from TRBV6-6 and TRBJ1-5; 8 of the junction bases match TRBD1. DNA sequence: TGTGCCAGCAGCAGACAGGGGACTAGCAATCAGCCCCAGCATTTT. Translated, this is CASSRQGTSNQPQHF.